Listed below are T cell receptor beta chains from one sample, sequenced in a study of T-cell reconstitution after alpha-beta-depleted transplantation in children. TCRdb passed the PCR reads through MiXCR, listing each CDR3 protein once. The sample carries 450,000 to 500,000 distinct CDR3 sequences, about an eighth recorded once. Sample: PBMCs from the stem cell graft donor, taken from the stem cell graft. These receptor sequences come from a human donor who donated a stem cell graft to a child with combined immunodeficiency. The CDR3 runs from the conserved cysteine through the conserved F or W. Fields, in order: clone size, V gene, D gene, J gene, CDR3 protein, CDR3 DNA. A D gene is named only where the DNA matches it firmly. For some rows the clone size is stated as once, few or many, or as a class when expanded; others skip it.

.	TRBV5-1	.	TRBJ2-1	CASSLALGQQFF	TGCGCCAGCAGCTTGGCCCTGGGGCAGCAGTTCTTC
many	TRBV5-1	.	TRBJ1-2	CASSLSPGDYGYTF	TGCGCCAGCAGCTTGTCTCCGGGGGACTATGGCTACACCTTC
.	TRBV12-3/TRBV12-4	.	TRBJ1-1	CASSSGNILQAFF	TGTGCCAGCAGTTCAGGGAACATCTTACAAGCTTTCTTT
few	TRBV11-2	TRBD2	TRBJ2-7	CASSFLDSPGLTYEQYF	TGTGCCAGCAGCTTCTTAGATTCGCCGGGACTAACCTACGAGCAGTACTTC
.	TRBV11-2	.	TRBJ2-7	CASSLVLAQAYEQYF	TGTGCCAGCAGCTTAGTCCTGGCGCAAGCCTACGAGCAGTACTTC
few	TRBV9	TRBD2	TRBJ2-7	CASSAKAGAGGPPEQYF	TGTGCCAGCAGCGCCAAGGCGGGGGCGGGAGGGCCTCCCGAGCAGTACTTC
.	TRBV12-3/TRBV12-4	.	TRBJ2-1	CASSPGRGRNEQFF	TGTGCCAGCAGCCCCGGGCGGGGCCGGAATGAGCAGTTCTTC
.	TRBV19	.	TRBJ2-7	CATGIYQGPYEQYF	TGTGCCACGGGGATATATCAGGGGCCCTACGAGCAGTACTTC
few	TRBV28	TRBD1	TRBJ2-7	CASRPGQVSYEQYF	TGTGCCAGCAGACCGGGACAGGTTTCCTACGAGCAGTACTTC
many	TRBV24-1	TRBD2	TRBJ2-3	CATSLAGVDTQYF	TGTGCCACCAGTTTAGCGGGGGTAGATACGCAGTATTTT
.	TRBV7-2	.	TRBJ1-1	CASSAGGSVTEAFF	TGTGCCAGCAGTGCGGGGGGTTCAGTCACTGAAGCTTTCTTT
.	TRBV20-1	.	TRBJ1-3	CSARDGGGGNTIYF	TGCAGTGCTAGAGACGGGGGCGGTGGAAACACCATATATTTT
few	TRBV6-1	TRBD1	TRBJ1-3	CASTVNRGGNTIYF	TGTGCCAGCACAGTGAACAGGGGTGGAAACACCATATATTTT
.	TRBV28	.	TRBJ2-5	CASSRGDQWETQYF	TGTGCCAGCAGTCGAGGCGATCAATGGGAGACCCAGTACTTC
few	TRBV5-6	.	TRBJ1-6	CASSLFPGRYNSPLHF	TGTGCCAGCAGCTTGTTTCCGGGACGGTATAATTCACCCCTCCACTTT
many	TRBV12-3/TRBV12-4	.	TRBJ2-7	CASSAVVSSYEQYF	TGTGCCAGCAGTGCCGTGGTTTCCTCCTACGAGCAGTACTTC